The 9 T cell receptor beta chains given below trace back to one sample, sequenced in a study of Graves' ophthalmopathy and Graves' hyperthyroidism (dated by TCRdb to 2017 to 2018). These reads were obtained on an Illumina HiSeq 2000. For repertoire sequencing, the TCR beta CDR3 regions were amplified from RNA transcripts. HTBI primers and the Qiagen OneStep RT-PCR kit were used in a first-round RT-PCR, which was followed by a second-round multiplex PCR, size selection and purification. The public reads were reanalyzed by TCRdb: fastp trimming at Q25, MiXCR alignment, in-frame beta chains only. Merged by CDR3 protein, the rows form single entries marked with the most common genes and DNA. The sample yields about 590,000 distinct CDR3 sequences; 39% were counted once. The leading ten clones occupy about 4.2% of the sample. The sequenced material came from peripheral blood or thyroid tissue (not recorded which). All receptors come from an adult man with Graves' hyperthyroidism.

To note about this clonotype: It may be a read error: a sequence one base away is much more abundant. The chain combines TRBV6-5 with TRBJ1-1; 7 nucleotides agree with TRBD1. Germline V gene lookup returns CDR1 MNHEY and CDR2 SVGAGI. V lost 0 bases to trimming and J lost 1 base; unmatched junction nucleotides: 5. The CDR3 covers 16 residues. The CDR3 loop reads CASSYSTGRGNTEAFF. CDR3 DNA: TGTGCCAGCAGTTACTCGACAGGGAGGGGGAACACTGAAGCTTTCTTT.

For this clonotype: The junction departs from germline at one end; a sequencing error may be responsible. The chain links TRBV7-3 to TRBJ2-5; TRBD2 is a possible D gene (6 bases). This CDR3 has 14 residues. CDR1 and CDR2 (germline): SGHTA, FQGTGA. The CDR3: CASSQVWGRETQYF. The CDR3 nucleotides are TGCGCCAGCAGCCAAGTTTGGGGGAGGGAGACCCAGTACTTC.

Concerning this clonotype: One base away lies a much larger clone, so this may be a sequencing read error. Since no conserved phenylalanine or tryptophan closes the CDR3, a read error is the likely cause. V gene TRBV12-3 or TRBV12-4 combines with J gene TRBJ1-2, with D tentatively TRBD1 (5 bases). The CDR3 extends over 14 amino acids. Trimming took off 0 bases at V and 6 bases at J, with 11 bases between the two ends. The CDR3 DNA reads TGTGCCAGCAGTTTAGCGGGGACCGCCCATGGCTACACCTCC. Residues: CASSLAGTAHGYTS.

The gene calls are TRBV29-1 and TRBJ2-1, with TRBD2 matching over 7 bases. V shed 0 bases and J 2 bases; nucleotides not matched to a gene: 10. From germline, CDR1 is SQVTM and CDR2 ANQGSEA. The CDR3 length is 17 residues. The CDR3, as DNA: TGCAGCGTTGAAGATCGGGGGACTACAGATCCCTACAATGAGCAGTTCTTC. Its protein product is CSVEDRGTTDPYNEQFF.

J is TRBJ2-7 and V is TRBV10-2; D could derive from TRBD1 or TRBD2 (5 bases each). From germline, CDR1 is WSHSY and CDR2 SAAADI. V dropped 4 bases and J dropped 6 bases, with 13 bases sitting between them. The CDR3 spans 13 residues. Here the CDR3 DNA reads TGCGCCAGCAGTGGGGACGGGGCTTCCGAGCAGTACTTC. It specifies CASSGDGASEQYF.

This clonotype was detected a few times. The CDR3 coding sequence is TGTGCCAGCAGCCCCCTACAGGGCTTGAACACTGAAGCTTTCTTT. Its translation is CASSPLQGLNTEAFF. The rearrangement joins TRBV4-2 to TRBJ1-1, with a possible D match to TRBD1 (6 bases). Trimming left V 4 bases short and J 0 bases short, with 12 bases between. CDR1 and CDR2 from the germline V gene are LGHNA and YNFKEQ. There are 15 residues in the CDR3.

The rearrangement links TRBV19 to TRBJ1-1; 7 bases agree with TRBD1. The CDR3 has 14 residues. The junction had 6 bases not matched to a gene; V was cut back by 4 bases and J by 4 bases. From germline, CDR1 is LNHDA and CDR2 SQIVND (reference sequence). The CDR3 DNA is TGTGCCAGTAGTAGACAGGGTTGGGCCACTGAAGCTTTCTTT. It is translated as CASSRQGWATEAFF.

The chain combines TRBV6-5 with TRBJ2-5, with D tentatively TRBD2 (5 bases). Trimming took off 2 bases at V and 1 base at J, with 20 bases between the two ends. The length of the CDR3 is 18 residues. Germline loops: CDR1 MNHEY, CDR2 SVGAGI. The CDR3 nucleotides read TGTGCCAGCAGTTACACGCGGACTTCTCTAAAAGCCCAAGAGACCCAGTACTTC. Translation: CASSYTRTSLKAQETQYF.

The chain employs TRBV20-1 and TRBJ1-1; D remains unclear. Trimming cost V 2 bases and J 3 bases, with 10 bases left between them. The CDR3 sequence is 13 residues long. Germline V CDR1 and CDR2: DFQATT, SNEGSKA (reference sequence). The CDR3 is CSARTNEDTEAFF. In DNA, the CDR3 is TGCAGTGCTAGAACCAACGAGGACACTGAAGCTTTCTTT.